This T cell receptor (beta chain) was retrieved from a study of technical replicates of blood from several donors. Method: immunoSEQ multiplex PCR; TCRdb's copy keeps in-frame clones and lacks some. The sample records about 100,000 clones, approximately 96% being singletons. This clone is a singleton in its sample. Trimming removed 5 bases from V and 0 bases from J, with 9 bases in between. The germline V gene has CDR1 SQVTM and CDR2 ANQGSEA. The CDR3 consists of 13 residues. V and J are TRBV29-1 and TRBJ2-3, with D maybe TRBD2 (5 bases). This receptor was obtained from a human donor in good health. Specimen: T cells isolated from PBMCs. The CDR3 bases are TGCAGCGTTTTTGGCGGGAGCACAGATACGCAGTATTTT. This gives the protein CSVFGGSTDTQYF.